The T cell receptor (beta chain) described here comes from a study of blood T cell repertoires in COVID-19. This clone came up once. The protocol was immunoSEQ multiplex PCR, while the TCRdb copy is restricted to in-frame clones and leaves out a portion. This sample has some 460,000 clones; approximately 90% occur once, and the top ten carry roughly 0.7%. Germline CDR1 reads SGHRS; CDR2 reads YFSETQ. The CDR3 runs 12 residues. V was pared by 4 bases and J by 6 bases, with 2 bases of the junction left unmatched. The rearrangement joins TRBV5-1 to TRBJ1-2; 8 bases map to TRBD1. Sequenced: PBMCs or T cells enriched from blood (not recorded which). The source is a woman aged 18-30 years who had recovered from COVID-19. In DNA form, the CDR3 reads TGCGCCAGCAGCGAGGACAGGGATGGCTACACCTTC. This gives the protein CASSEDRDGYTF.